This section outlines one T cell receptor (beta chain) sequence together with its context. The data were taken from a study of T cell changes during pregnancy in multiple sclerosis. Profiled with immunoSEQ multiplex PCR; TCRdb holds only in-frame clones, not every one. This table has around 75,000 clones, roughly 90% appearing once. This TCR derives from a female donor in good health, enrolled as a control in a pregnancy study. Sequencing used CD4+ T cells from peripheral blood mononuclear cells, obtained in the third trimester of pregnancy.

CDR3 coding DNA: TGTGCCAGCAGCAGAGCCGGGACTAGCGGGTCGAGCTCCTACAATGAGCAGTTCTTC. It translates to CASSRAGTSGSSSYNEQFF. V usage is TRBV7-9 and J usage is TRBJ2-1; 12 positions match TRBD2. Germline trimming cut 5 bases from V and 0 bases from J; bases unmatched to any gene: 11. The CDR3 spans 19 residues. In germline, CDR1 is SEHNR, CDR2 FQNEAQ (reference sequence).